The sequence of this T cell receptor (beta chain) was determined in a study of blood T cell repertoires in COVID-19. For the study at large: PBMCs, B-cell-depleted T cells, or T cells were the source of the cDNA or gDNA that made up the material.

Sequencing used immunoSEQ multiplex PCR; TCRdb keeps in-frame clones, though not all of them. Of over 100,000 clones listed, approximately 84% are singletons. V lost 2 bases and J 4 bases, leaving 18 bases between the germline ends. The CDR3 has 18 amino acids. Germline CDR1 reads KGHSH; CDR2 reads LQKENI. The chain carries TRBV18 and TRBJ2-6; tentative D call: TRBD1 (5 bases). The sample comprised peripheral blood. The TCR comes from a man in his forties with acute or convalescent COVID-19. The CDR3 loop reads CASSPLGAAAVGANVLTF. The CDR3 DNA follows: TGTGCCAGCTCACCATTAGGGGCTGCGGCGGTCGGGGCCAACGTCCTGACTTTC.